This paragraph covers one T cell receptor beta chain sequence. Its antigen remains unidentified. CDR3 length equals 14 residues. CDR1 MDHEN and CDR2 SYDVKM come from the germline V gene. V dropped 7 bases and J dropped 4 bases, with 16 bases sitting between them. The data were obtained in a study of Graves' ophthalmopathy and Graves' hyperthyroidism. Overall study results and limits: Most expanded clonotypes from thyroid (those above 0.001 frequency) were also found in blood.

The PBMC fraction was derived from 10 ml of fresh peripheral blood. The study amplified TCR beta CDR3 regions using RNA transcripts. An opening RT-PCR round employed HTBI primers and preceded a second-round multiplex PCR. Each CDR3 protein gets one entry after TCRdb re-called the multiplex PCR reads with MiXCR. The top ten hold roughly 1.5% of the sample, which has fewer than 400,000 distinct CDR3 sequences, around 16% seen once. This receptor was obtained from a woman between 18 and 29 years old with Graves' ophthalmopathy. The sequencing sample was made of peripheral blood. The chain recombines TRBV28 with TRBJ1-1, with D possibly being TRBD1 (5 bases). CDR3 loop: CASTREGFVTEAFF. In DNA, the CDR3 is TGTGCCAGCACAAGAGAGGGGTTCGTCACTGAAGCTTTCTTT.